This TCR beta chain derives from a study of regulatory T cells in long-lasting Graves disease. As for the study in general: Prior antithyroid drug treatment in newly diagnosed Graves' patients lasted under 3 months. Study conclusions and caveats: Sample size, which was small, may have reduced accuracy.

Time point denoted: newly diagnosed GD, antithyroid drugs for less than 3 months. PBMCs were the source of the RNA used for TCR sequencing. Assembly of TCR beta libraries relied on iRepertoire HTBI primers together with Arm-PCR of CDR3 regions. One entry per CDR3 protein results from TCRdb running MiXCR on the multiplex PCR reads. This repertoire shows 350,000 to 400,000 distinct CDR3 sequences, around 16% found once; its top ten account for about 19%. The CDR3 extends over 14 amino acids. Germline loops: CDR1 KGHDR, CDR2 SFDVKD. The V segment lost 7 bases and the J segment 6 bases; nucleotides outside the gene matches: 4. On this clonotype: Its specificity is unknown.

This sample also appeared in a second study, on T cells in Graves' hyperthyroidism and ophthalmopathy. Per that paper: Peripheral blood also featured most of the thyroid clonotypes expanded above 0.001.

The rearrangement links TRBV24-1 to TRBJ1-5; 11 bases match TRBD1. The sequence came from a woman between 18 and 30 years old with Graves disease. The sample was peripheral blood mononuclear cells (PBMCs), taken at new diagnosis, from a patient treated with antithyroid drugs. This chain's CDR3 is CATRDRGQGQPQHF. DNA for the CDR3: TGTGCCACCAGGGACAGGGGGCAAGGTCAGCCCCAGCATTTT.